Presented here are 6 T cell receptor beta chains from one specimen sequenced in a study of monozygotic twins with cystic fibrosis. Measured with immunoSEQ multiplex PCR; TCRdb has only the in-frame clones, and not every one. There are some 14,000 clones in the sample; 85% to 95% occur only once, and approximately 9.1% lies in the top ten. Material: blood. These receptors originate from a girl aged 2-9 years with cystic fibrosis.

The V gene is TRBV28, the J gene TRBJ1-5; TRBD1 matches at 8 bases. CDR3 size: 16 residues. Germline V CDR1 and CDR2: MDHEN, SYDVKM. V lost 2 bases to trimming and J lost 4 bases; unmatched junction nucleotides: 7. CDR3 bases: TGTGCCAGCAGTTTAATCCCCGACAGGGGAAATCAGCCCCAGCATTTT. Translating it yields CASSLIPDRGNQPQHF.

The rearrangement joins TRBV30 to TRBJ1-3; possibly TRBD1 for D (5 bases). Trimming pared 8 bases from V and 4 bases from J, leaving 9 bases between. This CDR3 comprises 11 residues. Germline assignment: CDR1 GTSNPN and CDR2 SVGIG (reference sequence). CDR3 bases: TGTGCCGTCTGGGGCGGAAACACCATATATTTT. Translation: CAVWGGNTIYF.

V gene TRBV10-3 combines with J gene TRBJ1-2; 10 bases align to TRBD1. This CDR3 contains 14 residues. Germline CDR1 and CDR2: ENHRY and SYGVKD. The J segment lost 5 bases and the V segment lost 10 bases, leaving 10 bases of the junction unmatched. The CDR3: CATLATGGEYGYTF. In nucleotides, the CDR3 is TGTGCCACTCTTGCGACAGGGGGCGAGTATGGCTACACCTTC.

The chain carries TRBV5-4 and TRBJ2-1; D is perhaps TRBD2 (6 bases). Trimming cost V 4 bases and J 9 bases, with 20 bases left between them. Germline assignment: CDR1 SGHNT and CDR2 YYREEE (reference sequence). This CDR3 is 15 amino acids long. CDR3 in DNA: TGTGCCAGCAGCGTCGGAACGGGAGAATGGGCTGAGCAGTTCTTC. It yields the protein CASSVGTGEWAEQFF.

This clone was recorded once. J is TRBJ2-7 and V is TRBV5-4, with D maybe TRBD1 (8 bases). The CDR3 sequence is 15 residues long. In germline, CDR1 is SGHNT, CDR2 YYREEE (reference sequence). V was cut by 10 bases and J by 4 bases, with 24 bases left in between. CDR3 region: CAASSGGRGDYEQYF. In nucleotides, the CDR3 is TGTGCCGCGTCATCAGGGGGCCGGGGGGATTACGAGCAGTACTTC.

The rearrangement links TRBV29-1 to TRBJ2-1; D ambiguous. Trimming removed 2 bases at V and 2 bases at J, with 19 bases between. Per germline, CDR1 SQVTM and CDR2 ANQGSEA. The CDR3 runs to 17 residues. The CDR3 region is CSVETVVLAAPYNEQFF. DNA for the CDR3: TGCAGCGTTGAAACGGTCGTGCTCGCGGCCCCCTACAATGAGCAGTTCTTC.